This T cell receptor (beta chain) was identified during a study of shared clonotypes between healthy human individuals. Study-wide points: Around 5% of naive CD4 clonotypes were shared across four donors.

The V and J ends lost 4 bases and 6 bases respectively, with 13 bases between them. The length of the CDR3 is 13 residues. Per germline, CDR1 MNHEY and CDR2 SMNVEV (reference sequence). CD45RO-negative cells were positively selected for CCR7, leaving out terminally differentiated effector memory CD45RA+ cells. Assay: immunoSEQ multiplex PCR; the TCRdb copy retains only in-frame clones and omits some. The table shows around 620,000 clones, with approximately 95% occurring only once. With regard to this clone: The target antigen is unknown.

The sequenced sample consisted of naive CD8+ T cells sorted from blood. The sequence was obtained from a woman aged 30 to 39 in good health. The chain uses TRBV27 and TRBJ2-7, with unresolved D. The CDR3 is CASSWTTNREQYF. For the CDR3, the DNA is TGTGCCAGCAGTTGGACCACCAACCGCGAGCAGTACTTC.